Listed below are T cell receptor beta chains from one sample, sequenced in a study of blood T cells in healthy people across ages. Each CDR3 protein gets one entry after TCRdb re-called the 5' RACE reads with MiXCR. This sample carries some 760,000 distinct CDR3 sequences, about 25% of them seen once, and the ten largest clones take roughly a tenth. This same sample was also part of a study on T cells of mothers and their children.

The sequencing input was blood. These receptors were collected from a boy aged 5-17 years in good health. Each CDR3 is given with its conserved first and last residue. Each record gives: clone size, J gene, D gene, V gene, CDR3 protein, CDR3 DNA. D genes are given only for firm matches. Only part of the rows carry a size: once, few, many, or a class if the clone is expanded.

NA TRBJ2-3 NA TRBV7-2 CASSFVTGDTQYF TGTGCCAGCAGCTTCGTAACAGGAGATACGCAGTATTTT
few TRBJ1-4 NA TRBV27 CASTTRPNEKLFF TGTGCCAGCACCACCCGACCTAATGAAAAACTGTTTTTT
NA TRBJ2-7 TRBD1 TRBV7-3 CASSLTGQGLPEQYF TGTGCCAGCAGCTTAACCGGACAGGGTCTCCCCGAGCAGTACTTC
few TRBJ2-2 TRBD2 TRBV4-2 CASSRGGEGELFF TGTGCCAGCAGCCGGGGAGGGGAGGGGGAGCTGTTTTTT
few TRBJ2-1 NA TRBV5-1 CASSLKQGGNNEQFF TGCGCCAGCAGCTTGAAACAGGGTGGGAACAATGAGCAGTTCTTC
few TRBJ2-1 TRBD2 TRBV2 CASVPTSGFYNEQFF TGTGCCAGCGTGCCGACTAGCGGTTTTTACAATGAGCAGTTCTTC
NA TRBJ1-2 NA TRBV20-1 CSAMAGDGYYGYTF TGCAGTGCTATGGCAGGGGATGGATACTATGGCTACACCTTC
few TRBJ2-7 TRBD1 TRBV20-1 CSAPGQESYEQYF TGCAGTGCTCCCGGACAGGAGTCCTACGAGCAGTACTTC
NA TRBJ2-1 NA TRBV19 CASSTARAGNSYNEQFF TGTGCCAGTAGTACAGCACGGGCAGGGAACTCCTACAATGAGCAGTTCTTC
NA TRBJ2-3 TRBD1 TRBV6-1 CASSTPRTGNTDTQYF TGTGCCAGCAGTACACCCCGGACAGGGAACACAGATACGCAGTATTTT
few TRBJ1-4 NA TRBV4-1 CASSLFGAQTEKLFF TGCGCCAGCAGCCTTTTTGGAGCCCAGACCGAAAAACTGTTTTTT
NA TRBJ2-3 TRBD2 TRBV29-1 CSVEVSRQSGRARTDTQYF TGCAGCGTTGAAGTGTCGAGGCAAAGCGGGAGGGCCCGCACAGATACGCAGTATTTT
NA TRBJ1-1 TRBD1 TRBV6-2/TRBV6-3 CASKDRAVMNTEAFF TGTGCCAGCAAGGACAGGGCGGTTATGAACACTGAAGCTTTCTTT
NA TRBJ2-7 NA TRBV4-3 CASSQAFRQSSYEQYF TGCGCCAGCAGCCAGGCTTTCAGGCAGAGCTCCTACGAGCAGTACTTC
few TRBJ2-5 NA TRBV20-1 CSARDNRAGKETQYF TGCAGTGCTAGAGATAATCGGGCGGGGAAGGAGACCCAGTACTTC
few TRBJ1-2 NA TRBV29-1 CSVDLRKGYTF TGCAGCGTTGATTTAAGAAAGGGTTACACCTTC
NA TRBJ1-1 NA TRBV5-1 CASSLYGANTEAFF TGCGCCAGCAGCTTGTACGGAGCGAACACTGAAGCTTTCTTT
few TRBJ2-7 NA TRBV11-2 CASSLERGGEQYF TGTGCCAGCAGCTTAGAGCGAGGCGGCGAGCAGTACTTC
few TRBJ2-3 NA TRBV10-3 CAISGRSTDTQYF TGTGCCATCAGTGGACGAAGCACAGATACGCAGTATTTT
few TRBJ2-2 NA TRBV27 CATSFGSVGTGELFF TGTGCCACCTCATTTGGTAGCGTTGGCACCGGGGAGCTGTTTTTT
few TRBJ1-2 NA TRBV9 CASSVDPANYGYTF TGTGCCAGCAGCGTAGATCCCGCTAACTATGGCTACACCTTC
NA TRBJ2-3 NA TRBV7-2 CASSLAWVANTDTQYF TGTGCCAGCAGCTTAGCCTGGGTCGCCAACACAGATACGCAGTATTTT
NA TRBJ2-1 NA TRBV10-3 CAIGAGAYNEQFF TGTGCCATCGGTGCCGGGGCCTACAATGAGCAGTTCTTC
NA TRBJ2-5 TRBD2 TRBV7-6 CASRTTSETEETQYF TGTGCCAGCAGAACGACTAGCGAAACGGAAGAGACCCAGTACTTC
few TRBJ2-3 NA TRBV5-1 CASSNPTGASVTDTQYF TGCGCCAGCAGCAATCCTACAGGGGCTAGCGTGACAGATACGCAGTATTTT
NA TRBJ1-4 NA TRBV4-2 CASTPRGVDNEKLFF TGTGCCAGCACCCCGAGGGGGGTGGATAATGAAAAACTGTTTTTT
NA TRBJ1-2 NA TRBV27 CASSPTGGGGYTF TGTGCCAGCAGTCCCACAGGTGGGGGGGGCTACACCTTC
NA TRBJ2-7 NA TRBV29-1 CSVEIPGHSSYEQYF TGCAGCGTAGAGATCCCGGGACACAGCTCCTACGAGCAGTACTTC
many TRBJ2-7 TRBD2 TRBV28 CASRTSGTYEQYF TGTGCCAGCAGGACTAGCGGGACCTACGAGCAGTACTTC
few TRBJ2-5 TRBD1 TRBV5-1 CASSLDPPGTGGEETQYF TGCGCCAGCAGCTTGGATCCCCCCGGGACAGGGGGCGAAGAGACCCAGTACTTC
NA TRBJ2-1 NA TRBV6-5 CASSYFLDDYNEQFF TGTGCCAGCAGTTACTTTTTGGACGACTACAATGAGCAGTTCTTC
few TRBJ2-5 TRBD2 TRBV7-6 CASSFEGLAGVETQYF TGTGCCAGCAGCTTTGAAGGACTAGCGGGGGTAGAGACCCAGTACTTC
NA TRBJ2-5 NA TRBV29-1 CSVRGMETQYF TGCAGCGTCAGGGGAATGGAGACCCAGTACTTC
NA TRBJ2-7 NA TRBV6-2/TRBV6-3 CASGTGRGSYEQYF TGTGCCAGCGGGACCGGCCGGGGGTCCTACGAGCAGTACTTC
few TRBJ2-5 NA TRBV28 CASSLGVVGSQETQYF TGTGCCAGCAGTTTAGGAGTAGTCGGATCCCAAGAGACCCAGTACTTC
NA TRBJ2-7 NA TRBV12-3/TRBV12-4 CASSFAVYEQYF TGTGCCAGCAGTTTCGCAGTGTACGAGCAGTACTTC
NA TRBJ1-1 NA TRBV6-5 CASSYLQGEAFF TGTGCCAGCAGTTACCTGCAGGGGGAAGCTTTCTTT
NA TRBJ2-5 NA TRBV12-3/TRBV12-4 CASSLKSYQETQYF TGTGCCAGCAGTTTGAAGAGCTACCAAGAGACCCAGTACTTC
few TRBJ2-7 NA TRBV20-1 CSARGGMTYEQYF TGCAGTGCTAGGGGCGGGATGACCTACGAGCAGTACTTC
NA TRBJ2-3 TRBD2 TRBV29-1 CSVDREGPPDTQYF TGCAGCGTTGACCGGGAGGGCCCCCCAGATACGCAGTATTTT
NA TRBJ2-4 NA TRBV20-1 CSARTDGINIQYF TGCAGTGCTAGAACAGACGGAATAAACATTCAGTACTTC